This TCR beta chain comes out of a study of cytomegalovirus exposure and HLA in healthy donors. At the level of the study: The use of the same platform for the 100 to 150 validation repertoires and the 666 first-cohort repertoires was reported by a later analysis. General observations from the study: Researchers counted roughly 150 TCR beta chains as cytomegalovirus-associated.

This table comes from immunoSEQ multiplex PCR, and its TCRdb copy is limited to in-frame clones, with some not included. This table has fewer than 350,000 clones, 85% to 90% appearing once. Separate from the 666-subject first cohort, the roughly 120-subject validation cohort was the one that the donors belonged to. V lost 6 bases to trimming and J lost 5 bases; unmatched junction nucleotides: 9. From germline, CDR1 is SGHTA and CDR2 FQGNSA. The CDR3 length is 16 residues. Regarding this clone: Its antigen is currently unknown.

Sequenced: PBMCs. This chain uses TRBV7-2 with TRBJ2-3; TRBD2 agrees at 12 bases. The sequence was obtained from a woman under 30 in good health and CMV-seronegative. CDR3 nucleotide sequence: TGTGCCAGCAGTCGTACTAGCGGGAGGCCAGGAGATACGCAGTATTTT. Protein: CASSRTSGRPGDTQYF.